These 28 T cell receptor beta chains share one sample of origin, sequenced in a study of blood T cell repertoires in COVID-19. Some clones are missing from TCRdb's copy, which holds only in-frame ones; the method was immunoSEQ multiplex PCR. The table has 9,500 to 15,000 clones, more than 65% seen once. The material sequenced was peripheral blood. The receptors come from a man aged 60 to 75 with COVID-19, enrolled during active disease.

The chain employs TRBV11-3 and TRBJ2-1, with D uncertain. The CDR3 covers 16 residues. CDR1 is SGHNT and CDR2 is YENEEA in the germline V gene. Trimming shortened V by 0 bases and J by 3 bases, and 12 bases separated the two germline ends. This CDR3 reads CASSLDLQSFYNEQFF. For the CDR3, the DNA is TGTGCCAGCAGCTTAGACTTACAGTCCTTCTACAATGAGCAGTTCTTC.

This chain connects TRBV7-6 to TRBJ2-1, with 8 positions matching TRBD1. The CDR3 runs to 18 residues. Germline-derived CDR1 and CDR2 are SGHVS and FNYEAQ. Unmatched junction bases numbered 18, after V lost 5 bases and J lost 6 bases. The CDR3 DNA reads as TGTGCCAGCAGCGCAGCGCAGGGGGCGACTTACCCCAGCAATGAGCAGTTCTTC. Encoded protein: CASSAAQGATYPSNEQFF.

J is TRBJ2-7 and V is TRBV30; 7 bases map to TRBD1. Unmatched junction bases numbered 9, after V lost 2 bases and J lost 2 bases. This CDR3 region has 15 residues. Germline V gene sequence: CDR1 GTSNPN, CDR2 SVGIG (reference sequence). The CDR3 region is CAWSRYRGVPYEQYF. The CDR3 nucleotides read TGTGCCTGGAGTCGGTACAGGGGAGTCCCCTACGAGCAGTACTTC.

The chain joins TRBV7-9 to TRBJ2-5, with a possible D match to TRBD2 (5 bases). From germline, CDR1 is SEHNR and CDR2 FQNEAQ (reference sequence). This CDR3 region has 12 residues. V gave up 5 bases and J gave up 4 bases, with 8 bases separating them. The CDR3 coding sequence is TGTGCCAGCAGCGCCCTAGCAGAGACCCAGTACTTC. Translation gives CASSALAETQYF.

This chain's CDR3 is CASSYPRKGGYHEQYF. In DNA form, the CDR3 reads TGTGCCAGCAGTTACCCCCGGAAAGGGGGCTACCACGAGCAGTACTTC. The V call is TRBV6-5, the J call TRBJ2-7; 7 bases agree with TRBD1. J was trimmed by 5 bases and V by 2 bases; bases with no gene match: 12. This CDR3 is built from 16 residues. Germline lookup yields CDR1 MNHEY and CDR2 SVGAGI.

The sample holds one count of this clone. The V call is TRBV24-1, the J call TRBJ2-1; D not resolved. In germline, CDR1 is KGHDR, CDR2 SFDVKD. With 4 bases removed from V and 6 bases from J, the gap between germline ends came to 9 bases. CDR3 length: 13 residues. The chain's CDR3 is CATSDDRVNEQFF. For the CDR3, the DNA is TGTGCCACCAGTGACGACCGGGTCAATGAGCAGTTCTTC.

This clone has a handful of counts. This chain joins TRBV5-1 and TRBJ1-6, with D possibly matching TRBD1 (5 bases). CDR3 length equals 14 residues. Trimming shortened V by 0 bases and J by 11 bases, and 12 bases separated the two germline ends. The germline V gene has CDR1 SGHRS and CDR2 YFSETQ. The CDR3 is CASSLGQGEPPLHF. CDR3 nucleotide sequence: TGCGCCAGCAGCTTGGGTCAGGGTGAACCACCCCTCCACTTT. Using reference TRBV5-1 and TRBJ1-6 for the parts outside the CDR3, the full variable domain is KAGVTQTPRYLIKTRGQQVTLSCSPISGHRSVSWYQQTPGQGLQFLFEYFSETQRNKGNFPGRFSGRQFSNSRSEMNVSTLELGDSALYLCASSLGQGEPPLHFGNGTRLTVT.

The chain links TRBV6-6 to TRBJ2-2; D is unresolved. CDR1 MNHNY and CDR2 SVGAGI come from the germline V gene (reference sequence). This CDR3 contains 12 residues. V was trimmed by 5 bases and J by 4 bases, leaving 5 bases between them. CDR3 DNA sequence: TGTGCCAGCAGTCACGGCACCGGGGAGCTGTTTTTT. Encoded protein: CASSHGTGELFF.

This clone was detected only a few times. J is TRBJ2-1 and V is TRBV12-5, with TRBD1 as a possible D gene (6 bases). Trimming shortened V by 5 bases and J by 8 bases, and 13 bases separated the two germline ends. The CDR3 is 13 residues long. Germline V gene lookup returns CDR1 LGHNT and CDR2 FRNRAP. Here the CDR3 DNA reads TGTGCTAGTGGTAGAGAGGACAGACATGAGCAGTTCTTC. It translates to CASGREDRHEQFF.

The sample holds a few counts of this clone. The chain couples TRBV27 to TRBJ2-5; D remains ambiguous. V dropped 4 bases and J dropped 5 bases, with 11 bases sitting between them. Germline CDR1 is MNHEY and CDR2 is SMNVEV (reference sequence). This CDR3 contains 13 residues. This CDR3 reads CASSSFSRETQYF. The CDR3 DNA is TGTGCCAGCAGTTCATTCTCTCGGGAGACCCAGTACTTC.

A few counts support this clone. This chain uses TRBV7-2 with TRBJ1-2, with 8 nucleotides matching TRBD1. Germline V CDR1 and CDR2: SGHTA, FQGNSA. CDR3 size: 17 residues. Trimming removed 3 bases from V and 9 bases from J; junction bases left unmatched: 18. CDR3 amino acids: CASSLSGGAEAMGSYTF. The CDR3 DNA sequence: TGTGCCAGCAGCTTGTCAGGGGGCGCGGAGGCCATGGGGAGCTACACCTTC. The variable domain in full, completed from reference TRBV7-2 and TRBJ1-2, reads GAGVSQSPSNKVTEKGKDVELRCDPISGHTALYWYRQSLGQGLEFLIYFQGNSAPDKSGLPSDRFSAERTGGSVSTLTIQRTQQEDSAVYLCASSLSGGAEAMGSYTFGSGTRLTVV.

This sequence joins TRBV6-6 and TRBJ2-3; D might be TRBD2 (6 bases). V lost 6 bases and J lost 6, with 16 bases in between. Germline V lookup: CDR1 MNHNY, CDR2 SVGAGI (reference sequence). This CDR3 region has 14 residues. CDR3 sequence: CASRGSDYSDTQYF. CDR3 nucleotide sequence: TGTGCCAGCAGAGGATCGGACTATTCTGATACGCAGTATTTT.

CDR3 sequence reads: CASSPWDRGPEAFF. In DNA, the CDR3 is TGTGCCAGCAGCCCGTGGGACAGGGGCCCTGAAGCTTTCTTT. The genes are TRBV3-1 (or the pseudogene TRBV3-2) and TRBJ1-1, with 10 nucleotides matching TRBD1. This CDR3 has 14 amino acids. The germline V gene encodes CDR1 LGHDT and CDR2 YNNKEL (reference sequence). V trimming: 4 bases; J trimming: 6 bases; junction bases outside the gene matches: 5.

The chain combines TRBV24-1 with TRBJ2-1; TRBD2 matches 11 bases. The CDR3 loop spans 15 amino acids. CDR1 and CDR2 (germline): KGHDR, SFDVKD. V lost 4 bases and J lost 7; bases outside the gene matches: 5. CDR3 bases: TGTGCCACCAGTGAACCCCGGACTAGCGGGAATGAGCAGTTCTTC. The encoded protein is CATSEPRTSGNEQFF.

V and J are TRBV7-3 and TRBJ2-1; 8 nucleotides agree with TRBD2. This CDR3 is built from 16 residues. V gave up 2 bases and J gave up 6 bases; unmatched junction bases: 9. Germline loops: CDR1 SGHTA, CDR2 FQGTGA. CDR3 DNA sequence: TGTGCCAGCAGCTTATCGGGGACTAGGGTTTTCAATGAGCAGTTCTTC. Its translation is CASSLSGTRVFNEQFF. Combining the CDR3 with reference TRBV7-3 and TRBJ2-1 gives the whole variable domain GAGVSQTPSNKVTEKGKYVELRCDPISGHTALYWYRQSLGQGPEFLIYFQGTGAADDSGLPNDRFFAVRPEGSVSTLKIQRTERGDSAVYLCASSLSGTRVFNEQFFGPGTRLTVL.

CDR3 protein: CASSLEQGATYEQYV. In DNA, the CDR3 is TGTGCCAGCAGCTTGGAGCAGGGGGCCACCTACGAGCAGTACGTC. This chain links TRBV5-4 with TRBJ2-7; 8 nucleotides agree with TRBD1. Germline CDR1 reads SGHNT; CDR2 reads YYREEE (reference sequence). This CDR3 is 15 amino acids long. V lost 0 bases and J lost 2; bases outside the gene matches: 4.

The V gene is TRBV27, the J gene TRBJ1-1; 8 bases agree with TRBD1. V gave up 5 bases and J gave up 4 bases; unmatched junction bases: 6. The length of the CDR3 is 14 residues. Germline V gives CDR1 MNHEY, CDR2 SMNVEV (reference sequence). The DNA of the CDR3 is TGTGCCAGCAGTCCCGTCGGACAGGGCACTGAAGCTTTCTTT. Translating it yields CASSPVGQGTEAFF.

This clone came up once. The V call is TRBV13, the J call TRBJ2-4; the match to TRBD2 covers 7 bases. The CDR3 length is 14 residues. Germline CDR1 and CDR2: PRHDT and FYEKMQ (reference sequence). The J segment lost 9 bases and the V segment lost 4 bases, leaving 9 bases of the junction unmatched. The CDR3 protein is CASSSTSREGIQYF. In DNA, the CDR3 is TGTGCCAGCAGCTCGACCTCCAGGGAGGGCATTCAGTACTTC.

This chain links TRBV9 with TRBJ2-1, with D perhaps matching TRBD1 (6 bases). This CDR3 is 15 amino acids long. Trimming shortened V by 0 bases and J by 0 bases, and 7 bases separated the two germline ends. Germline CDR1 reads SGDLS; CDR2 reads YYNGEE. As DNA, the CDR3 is TGTGCCAGCAGCGTAGAGGGGGACTCCTACAATGAGCAGTTCTTC. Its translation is CASSVEGDSYNEQFF.

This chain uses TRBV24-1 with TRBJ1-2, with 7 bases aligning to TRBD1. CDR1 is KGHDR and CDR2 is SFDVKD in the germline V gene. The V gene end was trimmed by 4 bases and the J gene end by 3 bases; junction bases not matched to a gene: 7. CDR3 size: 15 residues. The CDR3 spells CATSEGPGQYYGYTF. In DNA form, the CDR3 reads TGTGCCACCAGTGAGGGACCGGGACAGTACTATGGCTACACCTTC.

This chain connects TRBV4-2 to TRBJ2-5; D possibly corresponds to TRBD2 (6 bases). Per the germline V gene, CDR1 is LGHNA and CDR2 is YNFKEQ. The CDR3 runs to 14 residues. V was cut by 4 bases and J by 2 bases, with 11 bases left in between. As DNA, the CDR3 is TGTGCCAGCAGCCCCCGGGAGCGGCAAGAGACCCAGTACTTC. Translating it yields CASSPRERQETQYF.

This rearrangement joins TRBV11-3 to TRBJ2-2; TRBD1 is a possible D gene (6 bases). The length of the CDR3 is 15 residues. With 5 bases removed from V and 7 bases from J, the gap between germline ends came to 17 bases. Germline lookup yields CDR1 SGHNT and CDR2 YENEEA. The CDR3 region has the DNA TGTGCCAGCAGCCCACGAGCAGGGGACCTCGGGGAGCTGTTTTTT. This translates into CASSPRAGDLGELFF.

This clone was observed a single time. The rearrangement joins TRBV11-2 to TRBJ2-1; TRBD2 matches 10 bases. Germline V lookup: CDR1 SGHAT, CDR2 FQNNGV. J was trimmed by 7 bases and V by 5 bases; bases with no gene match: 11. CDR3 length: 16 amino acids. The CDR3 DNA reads TGTGCCAGCAGCGCCTTACTAGCGGGGCTGTGGAATGAGCAGTTCTTC. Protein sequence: CASSALLAGLWNEQFF.

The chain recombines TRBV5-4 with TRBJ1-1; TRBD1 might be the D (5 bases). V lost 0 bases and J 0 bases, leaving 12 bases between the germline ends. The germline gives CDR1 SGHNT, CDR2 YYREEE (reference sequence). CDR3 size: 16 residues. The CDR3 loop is CASSLAGNHLNTEAFF. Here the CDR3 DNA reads TGTGCCAGCAGCTTGGCAGGGAACCACCTGAACACTGAAGCTTTCTTT.

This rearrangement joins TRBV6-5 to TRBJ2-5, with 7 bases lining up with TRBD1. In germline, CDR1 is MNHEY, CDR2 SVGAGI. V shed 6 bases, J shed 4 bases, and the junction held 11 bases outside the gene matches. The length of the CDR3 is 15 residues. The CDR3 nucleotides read TGTGCCAGCAGGTGGCTCGACAGGGACGGAGAGACCCAGTACTTC. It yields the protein CASRWLDRDGETQYF.

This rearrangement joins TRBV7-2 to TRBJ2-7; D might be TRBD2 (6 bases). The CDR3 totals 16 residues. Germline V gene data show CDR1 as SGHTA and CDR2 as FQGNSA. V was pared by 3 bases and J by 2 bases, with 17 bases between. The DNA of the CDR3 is TGTGCCAGCAGCTTGGTTGGGGACTCGCCTGCCTACGAGCAGTACTTC. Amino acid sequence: CASSLVGDSPAYEQYF.

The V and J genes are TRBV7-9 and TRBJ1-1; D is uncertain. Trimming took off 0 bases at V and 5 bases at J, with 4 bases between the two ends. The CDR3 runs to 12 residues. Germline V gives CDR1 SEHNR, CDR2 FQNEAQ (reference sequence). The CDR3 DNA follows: TGTGCCAGCAGCTTAGCTCAGACTGAAGCTTTCTTT. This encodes CASSLAQTEAFF.

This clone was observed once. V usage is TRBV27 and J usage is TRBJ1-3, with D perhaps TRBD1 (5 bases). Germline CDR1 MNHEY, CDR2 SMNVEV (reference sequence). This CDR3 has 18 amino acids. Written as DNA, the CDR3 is TGTCCCGCTAACAACCACTTTCGGGGCAGGGTAAGCGGGAACACCATATATTTT. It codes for CPANNHFRGRVSGNTIYF.